These 9 T cell receptor beta chains came from one sample sequenced in a study of spatial heterogeneity in lung cancer. The time point: sample taken at primary tumor resection. One entry per CDR3 protein, called by TCRdb with MiXCR from the 5' RACE reads. The sample lists a few thousand distinct CDR3 sequences, over 8% occurring once. Findings and caveats of the study: Tumoral mutation counts were tracked by counts of expanded intratumoral alpha and beta TCRs.

These TCRs are of unknown antigen specificity. The input for sequencing was lung tumor tissue, taken at surgery. Source of these receptors: a male donor with early-stage non-small cell lung cancer.

By share, this clonotype ranks as medium-sized. V gene TRBV6-1 combines with J gene TRBJ2-5; 8 bases match TRBD2. The CDR3 runs 17 residues. Germline assignment: CDR1 MNHNS and CDR2 SASEGT. V dropped 2 bases and J dropped 2; count of bases not matched to a gene: 10. The CDR3 region has the DNA TGTGCCAGCAGTGAATTTAGCGGGGCTTCGCGGCAAGAGACCCAGTACTTC. Protein product: CASSEFSGASRQETQYF.

V gene TRBV5-4 combines with J gene TRBJ2-2; TRBD1 matches at 9 bases. Germline V gives CDR1 SGHNT, CDR2 YYREEE (reference sequence). V was pared by 6 bases and J by 3 bases, with 9 bases of the junction left unmatched. The CDR3 is made up of 16 amino acids. The CDR3 DNA reads as TGTGCCAGCACCGTTTTCGGGACAGGGTACACCGGGGAGCTGTTTTTT. Protein sequence: CASTVFGTGYTGELFF.

By sample share, this clonotype is medium-sized (0.01 to 0.1%). This chain joins TRBV10-3 and TRBJ2-7, with 8 bases aligning to TRBD1. The CDR3 is made up of 14 amino acids. V lost 6 bases and J lost 0; bases outside the gene matches: 4. Per germline, CDR1 ENHRY and CDR2 SYGVKD. The chain's CDR3 is CAIRDGQGSYEQYF. In DNA, the CDR3 is TGTGCCATCAGGGACGGACAGGGCTCCTACGAGCAGTACTTC.

Relative to its sample, this clonotype is medium-sized. The V and J genes are TRBV7-3 and TRBJ2-7; the D gene is possibly TRBD1 (5 bases). Trimming stripped 5 bases from V and 3 bases from J, with 20 bases between. There are 16 residues in the CDR3. The germline CDR1 and CDR2 sequences are SGHTA and FQGTGA. Written as DNA, the CDR3 is TGTGCCAGCAGCCCCACCCCAGGGTCAGGCCTCTACGAGCAGTACTTC. It is translated as CASSPTPGSGLYEQYF.

Many counts were recorded for this clonotype. J is TRBJ2-1 and V is TRBV7-2; TRBD1 is a possible D gene (5 bases). Per the germline V gene, CDR1 is SGHTA and CDR2 is FQGNSA. Between the trimmed V and J ends, which lost 6 bases and 0 bases, there was a span of 12 bases. The CDR3 consists of 15 residues. The CDR3: CASRMTASSYNEQFF. CDR3 in DNA: TGTGCCAGCAGAATGACAGCAAGCTCCTACAATGAGCAGTTCTTC.

This clonotype ranks as medium-sized. The CDR3 sequence is CASSLTPAGRTDTQYF. The CDR3 DNA is TGTGCCAGCAGCCTGACCCCAGCGGGACGCACAGATACGCAGTATTTT. The chain uses TRBV11-2 and TRBJ2-3, with 7 positions matching TRBD2. Per the germline V gene, CDR1 is SGHAT and CDR2 is FQNNGV. V shed 5 bases and J 1 base; nucleotides not matched to a gene: 9. This CDR3 region has 16 residues.

The chain uses TRBV9 and TRBJ1-2; no clear D. Per germline, CDR1 SGDLS and CDR2 YYNGEE. Trimming left V 0 bases short and J 2 bases short, with 8 bases between. The CDR3 is 14 amino acids. In nucleotides, the CDR3 is TGTGCCAGCAGCGTAGGGAACACAAACTATGGCTACACCTTC. Amino acids: CASSVGNTNYGYTF.

This chain connects TRBV28 to TRBJ1-4, with 8 positions matching TRBD1. The CDR3 has 16 residues. Germline V gene sequence: CDR1 MDHEN, CDR2 SYDVKM. With V trimmed by 2 bases and J by 4 bases, 6 bases remained unmatched. This chain's CDR3 is CASSLPSGQVNEKLFF. Here the CDR3 DNA reads TGTGCCAGCAGTTTACCCTCGGGACAGGTTAATGAAAAACTGTTTTTT.

This clonotype ranks as medium-sized. This rearrangement joins TRBV27 to TRBJ1-2; perhaps TRBD1 as D (5 bases). This CDR3 is built from 12 residues. V was shortened by 8 bases and J by 5 bases, with 12 bases between the two germline ends. CDR1 is MNHEY, CDR2 SMNVEV, per germline (reference sequence). As DNA, the CDR3 is TGTGCCAGCTCTAGAGAGGGGTATGGCTACACCTTC. Protein product: CASSREGYGYTF.